Sequencing of this TCR beta chain was carried out in a study of OX40 agonist ivuxolimab in advanced cancers. Study in general: Patients were dosed intravenously with ivuxolimab at 0.01 to 10 mg/kg every 2 weeks. One hepatocellular carcinoma and a couple of cutaneous melanoma patients partially responded.

The CDR3 consists of 16 residues. Germline V gene lookup returns CDR1 MGHRA and CDR2 YSYEKL. V gave up 0 bases and J gave up 2 bases, with 11 bases separating them. Generated by immunoSEQ multiplex PCR, the TCRdb table keeps only in-frame clones and is missing some. The data contain approximately 56,000 clones, 88% of them singletons. Blood sampling took place at baseline, cycle 4 day 1, and cycle 7 day 1. The origin of this receptor is an adult with an advanced solid tumor such as melanoma, head and neck, liver or kidney cancer. This chain links TRBV4-1 with TRBJ2-1, with D unresolved. The specimen comprised CD4+ or CD8+ T cells sorted from blood, sampled in a trial of the OX40 agonist ivuxolimab. The CDR3 loop reads CASSQDKKQTYNEQFF. As DNA, the CDR3 is TGCGCCAGCAGCCAAGATAAAAAACAGACCTACAATGAGCAGTTCTTC.